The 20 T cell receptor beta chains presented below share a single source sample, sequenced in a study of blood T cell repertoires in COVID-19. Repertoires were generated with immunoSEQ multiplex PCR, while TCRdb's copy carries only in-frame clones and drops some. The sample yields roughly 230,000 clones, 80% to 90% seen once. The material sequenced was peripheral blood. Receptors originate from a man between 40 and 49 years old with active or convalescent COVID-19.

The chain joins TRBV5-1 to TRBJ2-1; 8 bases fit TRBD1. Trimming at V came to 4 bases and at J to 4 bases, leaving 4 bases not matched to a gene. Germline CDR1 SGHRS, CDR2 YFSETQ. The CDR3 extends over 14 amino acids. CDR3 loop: CASSTGQEYNEQFF. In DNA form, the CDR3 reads TGCGCCAGCAGCACGGGACAGGAGTACAATGAGCAGTTCTTC. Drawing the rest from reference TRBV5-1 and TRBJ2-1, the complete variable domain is KAGVTQTPRYLIKTRGQQVTLSCSPISGHRSVSWYQQTPGQGLQFLFEYFSETQRNKGNFPGRFSGRQFSNSRSEMNVSTLELGDSALYLCASSTGQEYNEQFFGPGTRLTVL.

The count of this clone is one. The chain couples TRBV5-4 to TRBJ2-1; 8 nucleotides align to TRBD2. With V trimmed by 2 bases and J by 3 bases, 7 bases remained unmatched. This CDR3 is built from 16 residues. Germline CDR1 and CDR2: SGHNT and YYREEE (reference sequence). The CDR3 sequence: CASSFGGGGYYNEQFF. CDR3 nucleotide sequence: TGTGCCAGCAGCTTCGGGGGGGGAGGGTACTACAATGAGCAGTTCTTC. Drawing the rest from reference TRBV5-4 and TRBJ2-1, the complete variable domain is ETGVTQSPTHLIKTRGQQVTLRCSSQSGHNTVSWYQQALGQGPQFIFQYYREEENGRGNFPPRFSGLQFPNYSSELNVNALELDDSALYLCASSFGGGGYYNEQFFGPGTRLTVL.

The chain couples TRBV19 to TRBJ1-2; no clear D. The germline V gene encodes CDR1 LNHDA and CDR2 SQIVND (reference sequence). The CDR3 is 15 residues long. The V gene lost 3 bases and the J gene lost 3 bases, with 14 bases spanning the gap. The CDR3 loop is CASSIGPKAHYGYTF. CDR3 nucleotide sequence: TGTGCCAGTAGTATTGGGCCTAAGGCCCACTATGGCTACACCTTC.

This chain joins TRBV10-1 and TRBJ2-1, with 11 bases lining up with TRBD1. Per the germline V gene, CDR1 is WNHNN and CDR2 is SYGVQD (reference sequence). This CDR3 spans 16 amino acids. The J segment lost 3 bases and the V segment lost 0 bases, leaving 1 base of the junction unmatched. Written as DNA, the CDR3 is TGCGCCAGCAGTGAGTCCGGGACAGGGGGCTACAATGAGCAGTTCTTC. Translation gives CASSESGTGGYNEQFF.

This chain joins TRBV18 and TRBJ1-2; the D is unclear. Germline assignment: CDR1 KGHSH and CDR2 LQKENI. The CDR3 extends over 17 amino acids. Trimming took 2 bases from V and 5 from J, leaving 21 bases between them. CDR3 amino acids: CASSPYGGGDVEYGYTF. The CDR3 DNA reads TGTGCCAGCTCACCATATGGCGGAGGAGATGTTGAATATGGCTACACCTTC.

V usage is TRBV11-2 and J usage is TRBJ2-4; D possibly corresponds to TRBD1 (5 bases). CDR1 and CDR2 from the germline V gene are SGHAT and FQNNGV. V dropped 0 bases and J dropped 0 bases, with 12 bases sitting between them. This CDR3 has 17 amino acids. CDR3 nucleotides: TGTGCCAGCAGCTTAGATGGGGCGGTCCTAGCCAAAAACATTCAGTACTTC. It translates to CASSLDGAVLAKNIQYF.

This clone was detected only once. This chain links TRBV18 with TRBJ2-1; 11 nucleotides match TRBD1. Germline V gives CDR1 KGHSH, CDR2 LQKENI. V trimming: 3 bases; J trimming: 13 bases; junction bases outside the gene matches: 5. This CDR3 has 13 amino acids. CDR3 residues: CASSPSGQGAQFF. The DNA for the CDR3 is TGTGCCAGCTCACCCTCTGGACAGGGGGCTCAGTTCTTC.

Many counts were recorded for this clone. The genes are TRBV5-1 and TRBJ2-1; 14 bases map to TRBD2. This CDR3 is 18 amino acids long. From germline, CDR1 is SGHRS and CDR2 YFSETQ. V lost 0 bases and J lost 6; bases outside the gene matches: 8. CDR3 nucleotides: TGCGCCAGCAGCTTGGCCGGGACTAGCGGGAGTTTTGCCAATGAGCAGTTCTTC. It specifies CASSLAGTSGSFANEQFF.

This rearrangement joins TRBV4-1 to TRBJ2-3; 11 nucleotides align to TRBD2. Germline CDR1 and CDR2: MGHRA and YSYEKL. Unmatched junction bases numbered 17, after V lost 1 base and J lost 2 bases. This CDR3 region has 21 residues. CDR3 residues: CASSQVLAGGNYLLNTDTQYF. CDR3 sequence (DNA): TGCGCCAGCAGCCAAGTATTAGCGGGAGGGAACTACCTTCTCAACACAGATACGCAGTATTTT.

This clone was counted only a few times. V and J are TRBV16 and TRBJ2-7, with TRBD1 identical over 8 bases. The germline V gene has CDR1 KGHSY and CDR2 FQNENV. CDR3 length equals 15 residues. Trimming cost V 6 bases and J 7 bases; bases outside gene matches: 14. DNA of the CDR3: TGTGCCAGCAGTCTCACGGGACAGGCTTCTGGGGAGCAGTACTTC. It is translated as CASSLTGQASGEQYF.

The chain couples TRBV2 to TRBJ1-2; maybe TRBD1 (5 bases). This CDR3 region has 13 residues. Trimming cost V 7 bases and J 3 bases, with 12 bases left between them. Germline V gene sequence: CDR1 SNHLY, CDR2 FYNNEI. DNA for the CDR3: TGTGCCAGCACCTACCGGGGGGACTATGGCTACACCTTC. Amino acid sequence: CASTYRGDYGYTF.

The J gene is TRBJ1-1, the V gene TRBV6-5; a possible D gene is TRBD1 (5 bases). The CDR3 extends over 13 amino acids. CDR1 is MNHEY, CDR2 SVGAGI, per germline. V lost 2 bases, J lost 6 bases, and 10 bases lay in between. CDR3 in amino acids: CASSYNRLSEAFF. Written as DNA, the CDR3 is TGTGCCAGCAGTTACAACAGGCTCTCTGAAGCTTTCTTT.

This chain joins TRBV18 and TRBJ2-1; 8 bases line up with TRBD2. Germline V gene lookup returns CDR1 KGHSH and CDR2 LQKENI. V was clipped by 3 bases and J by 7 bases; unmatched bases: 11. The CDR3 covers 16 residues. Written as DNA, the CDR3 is TGTGCCAGCTCACCCCCTTCGGGGGGGCAACGAAATGAGCAGTTCTTC. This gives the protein CASSPPSGGQRNEQFF.

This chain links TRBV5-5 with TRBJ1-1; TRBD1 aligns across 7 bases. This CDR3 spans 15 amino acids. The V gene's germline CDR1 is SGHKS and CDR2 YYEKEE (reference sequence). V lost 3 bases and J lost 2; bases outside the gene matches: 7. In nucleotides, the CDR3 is TGTGCCAGCAGCTGGGGCCGACAGGGAAACACTGAAGCTTTCTTT. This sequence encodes CASSWGRQGNTEAFF.

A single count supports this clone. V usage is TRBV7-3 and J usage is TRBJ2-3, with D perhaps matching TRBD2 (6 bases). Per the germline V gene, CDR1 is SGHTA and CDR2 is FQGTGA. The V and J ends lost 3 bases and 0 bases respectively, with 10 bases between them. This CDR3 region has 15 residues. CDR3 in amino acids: CASSLGRGSTDTQYF. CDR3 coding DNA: TGTGCCAGCAGCTTGGGGCGGGGTAGCACAGATACGCAGTATTTT.

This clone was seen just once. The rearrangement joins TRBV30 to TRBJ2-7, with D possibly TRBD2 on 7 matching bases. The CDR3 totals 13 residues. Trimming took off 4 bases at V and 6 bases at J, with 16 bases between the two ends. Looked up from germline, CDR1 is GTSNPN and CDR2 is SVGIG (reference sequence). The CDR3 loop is CAWIGGVDREQYF. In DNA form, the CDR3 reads TGTGCCTGGATAGGGGGGGTGGACCGCGAGCAGTACTTC.

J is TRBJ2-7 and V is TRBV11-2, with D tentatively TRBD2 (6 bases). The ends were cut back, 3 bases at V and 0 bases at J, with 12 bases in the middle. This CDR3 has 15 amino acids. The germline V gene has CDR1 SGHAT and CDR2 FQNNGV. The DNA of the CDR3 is TGTGCCAGCAGCTTTGGAGTCGGGAGCTCCTACGAGCAGTACTTC. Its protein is CASSFGVGSSYEQYF.

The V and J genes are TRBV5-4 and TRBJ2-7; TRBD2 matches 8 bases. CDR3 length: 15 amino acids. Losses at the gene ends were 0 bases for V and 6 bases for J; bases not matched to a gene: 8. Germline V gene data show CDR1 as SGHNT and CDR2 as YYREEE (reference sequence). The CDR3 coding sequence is TGTGCCAGCAGCTTGGACGTTAGGACTAGCTCCGAGCAGTACTTC. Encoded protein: CASSLDVRTSSEQYF.

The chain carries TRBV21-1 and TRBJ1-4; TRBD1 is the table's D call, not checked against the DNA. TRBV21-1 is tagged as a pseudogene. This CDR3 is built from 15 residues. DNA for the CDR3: TGTGCCAGCAGCACTAGGGACAGGGTAGTCGAAAAACTGTTTTTT. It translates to CASSTRDRVVEKLFF.

CDR3 sequence: CASSQARKGWETQYF. CDR3 DNA: TGTGCCAGCAGCCAGGCACGCAAGGGGTGGGAGACCCAGTACTTC. The V call is TRBV3-1 (or the pseudogene TRBV3-2), the J call TRBJ2-5, with D perhaps TRBD1 (5 bases). Per germline, CDR1 LGHDT and CDR2 YNNKEL (reference sequence). V lost 3 bases and J 5 bases, leaving 16 bases between the germline ends. This CDR3 is built from 15 residues.